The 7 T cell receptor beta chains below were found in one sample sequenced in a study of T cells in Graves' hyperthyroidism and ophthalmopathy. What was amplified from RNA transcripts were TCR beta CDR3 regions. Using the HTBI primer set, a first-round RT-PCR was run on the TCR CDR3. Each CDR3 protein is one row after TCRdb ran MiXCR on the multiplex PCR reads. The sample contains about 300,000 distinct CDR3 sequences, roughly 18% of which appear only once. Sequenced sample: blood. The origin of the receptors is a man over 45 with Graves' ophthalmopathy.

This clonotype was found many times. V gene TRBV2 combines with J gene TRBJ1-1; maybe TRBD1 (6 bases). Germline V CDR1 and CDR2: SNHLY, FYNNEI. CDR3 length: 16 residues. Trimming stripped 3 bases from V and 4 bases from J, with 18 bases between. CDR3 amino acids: CASSDIPQGRGTEAFF. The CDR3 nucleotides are TGTGCCAGCAGTGACATCCCACAGGGTAGGGGCACTGAAGCTTTCTTT.

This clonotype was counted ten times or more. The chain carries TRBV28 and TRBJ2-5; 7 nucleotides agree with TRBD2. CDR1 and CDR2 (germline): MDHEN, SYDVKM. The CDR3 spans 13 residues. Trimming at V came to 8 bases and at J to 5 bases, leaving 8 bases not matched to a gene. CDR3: CASVRQGGETQYF. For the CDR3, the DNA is TGTGCCAGCGTAAGGCAGGGAGGGGAGACCCAGTACTTC.

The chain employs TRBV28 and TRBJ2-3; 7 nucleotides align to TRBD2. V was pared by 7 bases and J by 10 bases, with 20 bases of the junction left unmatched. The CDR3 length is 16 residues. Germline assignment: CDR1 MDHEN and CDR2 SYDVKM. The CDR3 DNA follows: TGTGCCAGCATCCCCTGGGGCGGGAGAGAGGAGAGAGCGCAGTATTTT. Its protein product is CASIPWGGREERAQYF.

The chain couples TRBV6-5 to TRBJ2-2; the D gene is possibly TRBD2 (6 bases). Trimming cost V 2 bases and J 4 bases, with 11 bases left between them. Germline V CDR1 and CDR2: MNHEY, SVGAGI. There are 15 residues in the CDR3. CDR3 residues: CASSYVLASTGELFF. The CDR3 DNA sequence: TGTGCCAGCAGTTACGTACTAGCCTCCACCGGGGAGCTGTTTTTT.

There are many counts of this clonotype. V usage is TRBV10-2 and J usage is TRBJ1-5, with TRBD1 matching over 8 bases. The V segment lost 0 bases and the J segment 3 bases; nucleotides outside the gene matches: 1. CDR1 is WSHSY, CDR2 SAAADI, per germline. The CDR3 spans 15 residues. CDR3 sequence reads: CASSESTGVNQPQHF. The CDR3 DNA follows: TGCGCCAGCAGTGAGTCGACAGGGGTCAATCAGCCCCAGCATTTT.

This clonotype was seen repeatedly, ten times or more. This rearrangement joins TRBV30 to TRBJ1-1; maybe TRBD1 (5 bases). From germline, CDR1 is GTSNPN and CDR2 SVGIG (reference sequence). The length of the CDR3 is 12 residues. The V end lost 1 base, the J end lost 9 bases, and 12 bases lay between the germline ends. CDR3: CAWSEGFGKAFF. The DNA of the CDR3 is TGTGCCTGGAGTGAGGGGTTTGGAAAAGCTTTCTTT. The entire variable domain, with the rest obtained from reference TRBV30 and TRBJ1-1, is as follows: SQTIHQWPATLVQPVGSPLSLECTVEGTSNPNLYWYRQAAGRGLQLLFYSVGIGQISSEVPQNLSASRPQDRQFILSSKKLLLSDSGFYLCAWSEGFGKAFFGQGTRLTVV.

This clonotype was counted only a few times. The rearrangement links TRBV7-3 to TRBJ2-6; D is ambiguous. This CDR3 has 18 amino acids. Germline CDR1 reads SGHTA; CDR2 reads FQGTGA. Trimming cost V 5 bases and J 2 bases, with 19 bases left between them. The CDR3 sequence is CASSLNTPPGPGANVLTF. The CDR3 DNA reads TGTGCCAGCAGCCTTAACACTCCCCCAGGCCCTGGGGCCAACGTCCTGACTTTC.